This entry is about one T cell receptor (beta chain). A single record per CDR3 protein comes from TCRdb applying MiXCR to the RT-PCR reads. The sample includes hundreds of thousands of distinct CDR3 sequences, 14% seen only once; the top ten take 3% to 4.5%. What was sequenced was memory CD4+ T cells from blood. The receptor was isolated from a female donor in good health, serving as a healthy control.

The CDR3 protein is CASSLEVTEAFF. The CDR3 nucleotides are TGTGCCAGCAGCTTAGAGGTTACCGAAGCTTTCTTT. The chain uses TRBV7-9 and TRBJ1-1; D unclear. V was shortened by 1 base and J by 8 bases, with 8 bases between the two germline ends. CDR1 and CDR2 from the germline V gene are SEHNR and FQNEAQ (reference sequence). The CDR3 is 12 amino acids.